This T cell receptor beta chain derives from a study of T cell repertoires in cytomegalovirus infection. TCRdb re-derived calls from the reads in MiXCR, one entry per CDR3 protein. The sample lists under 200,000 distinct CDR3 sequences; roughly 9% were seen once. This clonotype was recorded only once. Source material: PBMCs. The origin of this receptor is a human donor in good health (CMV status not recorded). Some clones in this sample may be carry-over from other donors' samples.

CDR3 protein: CASSPRGGGNTGELFF. CDR3 DNA sequence: TGCGCCAGCAGCCCGAGGGGTGGGGGGAACACCGGGGAGCTGTTTTTT. The rearrangement uses TRBV4-3 and TRBJ2-2; either TRBD1 or TRBD2 may fit D (5 bases each). The ends were cut back, 4 bases at V and 1 base at J, with 13 bases in the middle. The CDR3 runs to 16 residues. Germline values: CDR1 LGHNA, CDR2 YSLEER.